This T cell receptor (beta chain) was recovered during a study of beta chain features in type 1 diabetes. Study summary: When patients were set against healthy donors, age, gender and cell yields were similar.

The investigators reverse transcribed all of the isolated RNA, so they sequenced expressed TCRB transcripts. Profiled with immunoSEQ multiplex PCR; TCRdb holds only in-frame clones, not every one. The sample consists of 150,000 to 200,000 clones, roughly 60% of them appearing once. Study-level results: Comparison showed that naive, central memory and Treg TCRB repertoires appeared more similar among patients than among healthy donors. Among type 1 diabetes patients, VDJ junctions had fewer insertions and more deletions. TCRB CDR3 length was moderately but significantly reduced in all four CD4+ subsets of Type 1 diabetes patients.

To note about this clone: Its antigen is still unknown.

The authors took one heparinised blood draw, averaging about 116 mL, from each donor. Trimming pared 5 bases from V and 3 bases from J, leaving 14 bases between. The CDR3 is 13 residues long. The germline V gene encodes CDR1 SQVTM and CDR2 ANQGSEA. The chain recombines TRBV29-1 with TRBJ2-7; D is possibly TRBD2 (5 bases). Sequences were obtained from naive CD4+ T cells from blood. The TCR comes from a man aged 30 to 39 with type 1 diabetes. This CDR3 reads CSVRTRWVYEQYF. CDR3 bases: TGCAGCGTTAGGACTCGATGGGTCTACGAGCAGTACTTC.